Sequencing of this T cell receptor (beta chain) was carried out in a study of T cell changes during pregnancy in multiple sclerosis. TCRdb's copy holds only in-frame clones and misses some; the assay was immunoSEQ multiplex PCR. The profile shows tens of thousands of clones, approximately 91% of them singletons. CDR3 size: 14 residues. Germline V gene data show CDR1 as SGHTA and CDR2 as FQGNSA. Trimming removed 1 base from V and 1 base from J, with 7 bases in between. The sample consisted of CD4+ T cells from peripheral blood mononuclear cells, taken in the first trimester of pregnancy. The receptor comes from a female donor with multiple sclerosis, enrolled in a pregnancy study. The chain combines TRBV7-2 with TRBJ1-1; D not resolved. The CDR3 region is CASSLVPGNTEAFF. CDR3 DNA: TGTGCCAGCAGCTTAGTACCGGGGAACACTGAAGCTTTCTTT.